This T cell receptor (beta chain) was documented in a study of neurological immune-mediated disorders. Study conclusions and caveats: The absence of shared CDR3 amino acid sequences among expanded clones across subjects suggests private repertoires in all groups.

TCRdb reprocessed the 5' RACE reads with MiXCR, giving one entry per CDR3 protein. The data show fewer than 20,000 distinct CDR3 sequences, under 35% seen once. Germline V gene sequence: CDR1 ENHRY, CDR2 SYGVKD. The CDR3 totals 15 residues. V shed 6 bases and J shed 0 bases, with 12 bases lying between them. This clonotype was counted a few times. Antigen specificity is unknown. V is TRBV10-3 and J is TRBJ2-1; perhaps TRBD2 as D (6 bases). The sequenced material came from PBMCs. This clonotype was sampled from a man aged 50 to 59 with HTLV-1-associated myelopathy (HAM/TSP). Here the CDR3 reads CAIRKDGSSYNEQFF. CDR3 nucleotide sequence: TGTGCCATCAGAAAGGACGGGAGCTCCTACAATGAGCAGTTCTTC.